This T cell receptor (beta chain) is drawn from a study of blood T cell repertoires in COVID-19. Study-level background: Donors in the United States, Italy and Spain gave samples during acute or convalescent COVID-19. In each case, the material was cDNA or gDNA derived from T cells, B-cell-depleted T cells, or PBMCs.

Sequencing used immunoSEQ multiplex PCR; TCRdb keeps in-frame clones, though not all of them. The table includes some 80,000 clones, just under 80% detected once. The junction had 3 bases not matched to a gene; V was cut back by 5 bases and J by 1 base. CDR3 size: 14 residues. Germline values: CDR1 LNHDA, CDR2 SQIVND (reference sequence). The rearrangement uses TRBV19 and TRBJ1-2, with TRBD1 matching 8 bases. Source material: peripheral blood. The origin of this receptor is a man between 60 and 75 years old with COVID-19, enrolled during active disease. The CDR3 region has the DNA TGTGCCAGTAGTCCGGGACAGGTTAACTATGGCTACACCTTC. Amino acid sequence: CASSPGQVNYGYTF. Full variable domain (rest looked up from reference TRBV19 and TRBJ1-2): DGGITQSPKYLFRKEGQNVTLSCEQNLNHDAMYWYRQDPGQGLRLIYYSQIVNDFQKGDIAEGYSVSREKKESFPLTVTSAQKNPTAFYLCASSPGQVNYGYTFGSGTRLTVV.